What follows are 13 T cell receptor beta chains derived from one specimen sequenced in a study of tumor-infiltrating lymphocytes in primary liver carcinoma (TCRdb year 2017). Data came from an Illumina HiSeq 2500. TCRbeta-specific cDNA was reverse-transcribed from about 520 ng total RNA using a constant-region primer and ProtoScript II reverse transcriptase. Construction of the TCRbeta libraries relied on three nested rounds of multiplex PCR, following a slightly modified ARM-PCR procedure. Each of the first two PCR rounds ran for approximately 9 cycles and used multiplex TRBV1-TRBV30 forward primers together with a Cbeta reverse primer. TCRdb handled the public reads itself, with Q25 trimming in fastp and clone calling in MiXCR, and kept productive beta chains. Each CDR3 protein gets just one entry, which takes the most common genes and DNA from the rows behind it. For this sample there are about 310,000 distinct CDR3 sequences; less than 75% appear just once. About 9.4% of the sample is taken by the ten largest.

TRIzol reagent was used to extract blood RNA from unsorted whole blood, while the DNeasy Blood & Tissue kit provided the germline DNA. Source material: peripheral blood. The receptors were gathered from a man aged 35 to 55 with primary liver carcinoma and hepatitis B virus infection.

V and J are TRBV28 and TRBJ1-4, with 7 bases matching TRBD1. Germline CDR1 MDHEN, CDR2 SYDVKM. Trimming removed 0 bases from V and 8 bases from J; junction bases left unmatched: 3. The CDR3 contains 14 residues. The CDR3 reads CASSLWQGVEKLFF. CDR3 bases: TGTGCCAGCAGTTTATGGCAGGGGGTAGAAAAACTGTTTTTT.

Worth noting for this clonotype: A junction end diverges from the germline sequence, so it may reflect a read error. The chain couples TRBV11-3 to TRBJ2-2, with D perhaps given as TRBD1 or TRBD2 (6 bases each). CDR1 is SGHNT, CDR2 YENEEA, per germline. The CDR3 sequence is 16 residues long. CDR3 loop: CVSSQGGTANTWELFF. CDR3 DNA sequence: TGTGTCAGCAGTCAAGGGGGGACGGCGAACACCTGGGAGCTGTTTTTT. Complete variable domain (other parts from reference TRBV11-3 and TRBJ2-2): EAGVVQSPRYKIIEKKQPVAFWCNPISGHNTLYWYLQNLGQGPELLIRYENEEAVDDSQLPKDRFSAERLKGVDSTLKIQPAELGDSAVYLCVSSQGGTANTWELFFGEGSRLTVL.

The chain has TRBV30 and TRBJ1-2; 7 bases match TRBD1. The CDR3 loop spans 14 amino acids. The germline CDR1 and CDR2 sequences are GTSNPN and SVGIG (reference sequence). V lost 0 bases, J lost 3 bases, and 4 bases stayed unmatched. The chain's CDR3 is CAWSVTGAHYGYTF. The CDR3 coding sequence is TGTGCCTGGAGTGTAACAGGGGCACACTATGGCTACACCTTC.

This clonotype was found once. The junction departs from the called germline gene at one end, perhaps through a read error. The rearrangement joins TRBV4-1 to TRBJ2-6; the D gene could be TRBD1 or TRBD2 (5 bases each). This CDR3 is 16 amino acids long. Germline values: CDR1 MGHRA, CDR2 YSYEKL. CDR3 region: CPSSQDGTSGANVLTF. The CDR3 DNA follows: TGCCCCAGCAGCCAAGATGGGACCTCTGGGGCCAACGTCCTGACTTTC.

In regard to this clonotype: This may be a read error: a much more frequent sequence differs by one nucleotide. The chain carries TRBV6-5 and TRBJ1-5; weak D call: TRBD1 (5 bases). This CDR3 spans 13 amino acids. Germline V gives CDR1 MNHEY, CDR2 SVGAGI. CDR3 amino acids: CASGDGSNQPQNF. The CDR3 nucleotides read TGTGCCAGCGGGGACGGTAGCAATCAGCCCCAGAATTTT.

Concerning this clonotype: Since a much larger clone is just one base distant, this may be a read error. The rearrangement links TRBV4-3 to TRBJ1-2; TRBD1 aligns across 9 bases. The CDR3 has 16 residues. V dropped 1 base and J dropped 4; count of bases not matched to a gene: 7. Looked up from germline, CDR1 is LGHNA and CDR2 is YSLEER. The CDR3 DNA is TGCGCCAGCAGCCAAGGCGGGGACAGGGTTGCCTATGGCTACACCTTC. It specifies CASSQGGDRVAYGYTF.

Comments on this clonotype: A read error is possible here, since a much larger clone lies one base away. The chain's CDR3 is CAISERQGNYGYAF. CDR3 sequence (DNA): TGTGCCATCAGTGAGAGACAGGGGAACTATGGCTACGCCTTC. This chain uses TRBV10-3 with TRBJ1-2, with 8 bases fitting TRBD1. Germline CDR1 is ENHRY and CDR2 is SYGVKD. This CDR3 region has 14 residues.

Only a few counts were recorded for this clonotype. The chain couples TRBV12-3 or TRBV12-4 to TRBJ1-1, with a tentative D call TRBD1 (6 bases). The CDR3 contains 15 residues. Deletions cut 6 bases from V and 6 bases from J, with 20 bases between. The CDR3 nucleotides are TGTGCCAGCAGCCGCCAGGGGACCCCCAGACCTGAAGCTTTCTTT. It is translated as CASSRQGTPRPEAFF.

Worth noting for this clonotype: A junction end diverges from the germline sequence, so it may reflect a read error. The genes are TRBV14 and TRBJ1-2; no reliable D call. CDR1 SGHDN and CDR2 FVKESK come from the germline V gene. CDR3 size: 14 residues. Written as DNA, the CDR3 is TGTGCCAGCAGCCAAGAGCATCCCCCCTATGGCTACGCCTTC. Translating it yields CASSQEHPPYGYAF.

This clonotype was picked up one time. The chain joins TRBV28 to TRBJ1-2; D is unresolved. From germline, CDR1 is MDHEN and CDR2 SYDVKM. The CDR3 spans 12 residues. Trimming took 8 bases from V and 3 from J, leaving 10 bases between them. Here the CDR3 reads CASGKPYYGYTF. CDR3 nucleotide sequence: TGTGCCAGCGGGAAGCCTTACTATGGCTACACCTTC.

Points on this clonotype: A read error may produce the germline difference seen at one junction end. J is TRBJ2-6 and V is TRBV5-1; 11 nucleotides match TRBD1. CDR1 is SGHRS and CDR2 is YFSETQ in the germline V gene. The CDR3 extends over 20 amino acids. In DNA form, the CDR3 reads TGCGCCAGCAGCGGGGGACAGGGGGAAGGTCCCAACTCTGAGGCCAACGTCCTGACTTTC. Translating gives CASSGGQGEGPNSEANVLTF.

Many counts were recorded for this clonotype. The V call is TRBV4-2, the J call TRBJ2-5; D perhaps matches TRBD2 (5 bases). Trimming cost V 0 bases and J 2 bases, with 10 bases left between them. This CDR3 is 15 amino acids long. Germline V gene data show CDR1 as LGHNA and CDR2 as YNFKEQ. The DNA of the CDR3 is TGTGCCAGCAGCCAAGATGGGAGTAATCAAGAGACCCAGTACTTC. This codes for CASSQDGSNQETQYF.

A remark on this clonotype: A single base separates this from a much larger clone, so it may be a read error. The CDR3 here is CATSLEAVPVGEQFF. CDR3 nucleotides: TGTGCCACCAGCTTGGAAGCGGTACCGGTAGGAGAGCAGTTCTTC. The genes are TRBV5-5 and TRBJ2-1, with a weak D call TRBD2 (5 bases). This CDR3 contains 15 residues. Per germline, CDR1 SGHKS and CDR2 YYEKEE (reference sequence).